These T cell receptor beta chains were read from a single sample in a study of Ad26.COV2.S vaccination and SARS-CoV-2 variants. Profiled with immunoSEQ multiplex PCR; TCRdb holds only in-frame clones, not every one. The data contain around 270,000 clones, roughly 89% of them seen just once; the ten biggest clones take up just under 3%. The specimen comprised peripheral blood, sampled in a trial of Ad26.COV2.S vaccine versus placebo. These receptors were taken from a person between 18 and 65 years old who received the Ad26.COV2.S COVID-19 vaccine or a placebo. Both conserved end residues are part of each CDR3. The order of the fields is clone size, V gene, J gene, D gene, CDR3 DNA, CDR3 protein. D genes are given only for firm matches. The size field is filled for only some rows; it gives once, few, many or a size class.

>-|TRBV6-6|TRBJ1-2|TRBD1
TGTGCCAGCAGCACAGGGGCCAACTATGGCTACACCTTC
CASSTGANYGYTF
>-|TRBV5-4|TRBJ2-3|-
TGTGCCAGCAGCTTGGCCGGCGGGGTCCTCCCTACTAGCACAGATACGCAGTATTTT
CASSLAGGVLPTSTDTQYF
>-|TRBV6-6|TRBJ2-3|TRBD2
TGTGCCAGCAGCGGCGCTAGCGGGAGGGGCACAGATACGCAGTATTTT
CASSGASGRGTDTQYF
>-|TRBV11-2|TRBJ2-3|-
TGTGCCAGCAGCTTACCGCGCACAGATACGCAGTATTTT
CASSLPRTDTQYF
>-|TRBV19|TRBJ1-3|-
TGTGCCAGTAGTATCACCTTCTCTGGAAACACCATATATTTT
CASSITFSGNTIYF
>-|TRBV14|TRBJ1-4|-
TGTGCCAGCAGCCTCCCTCCGGGTGGGAAACTGTTTTTT
CASSLPPGGKLFF
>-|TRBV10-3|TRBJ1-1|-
TGTGCCATCAGTGAGTCGAGCCGGGCTGAAGCTTTCTTT
CAISESSRAEAFF
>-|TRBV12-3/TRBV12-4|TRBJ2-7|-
TGTGCCAGCAGTTCACTTGAGTCCTACGAGCAGTACTTC
CASSSLESYEQYF
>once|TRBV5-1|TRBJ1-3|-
TGCGCCAGCAGCTTGCGGGGAAACACCATATATTTT
CASSLRGNTIYF
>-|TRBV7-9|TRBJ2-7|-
TGTGCCAGCAGCACCGACAGGCAATCCTACGAGCAGTACTTC
CASSTDRQSYEQYF
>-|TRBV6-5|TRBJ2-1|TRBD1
TGTGCCAGCAGCCGGACAGGGCCCAATGAGCAGTTCTTC
CASSRTGPNEQFF
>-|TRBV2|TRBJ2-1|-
TGTGCCAGCAGTGTACAGGGCTCCTACAATGAGCAGTTCTTC
CASSVQGSYNEQFF
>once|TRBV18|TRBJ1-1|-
TGTGCCAGCTCACCAGAGGGCAGTGCGGACTGGGGAACGTACACTGAAGCTTTCTTT
CASSPEGSADWGTYTEAFF
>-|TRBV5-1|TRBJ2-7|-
TGCGCCAGCAGTTTGGACAGTGCCCAATACGAGCAGTACTTC
CASSLDSAQYEQYF
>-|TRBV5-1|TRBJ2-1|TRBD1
TGCGCCAGCAGGTCCGAGGGGGCAGGGTACAATGAGCAGTTCTTC
CASRSEGAGYNEQFF
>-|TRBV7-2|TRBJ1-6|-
TGTGCCAGCAGCTTAATCAGGCAGGCGAATTCACCCCTCCACTTT
CASSLIRQANSPLHF
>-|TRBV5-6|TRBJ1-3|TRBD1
TGTGCCAGCAGCGCCCAGTGGCAGGGGGATCCCTCTGGAAACACCATATATTTT
CASSAQWQGDPSGNTIYF
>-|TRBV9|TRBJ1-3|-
TGTGCCAGCAGTCCAAGTCGTAGCTCTGGAAACACCATATATTTT
CASSPSRSSGNTIYF
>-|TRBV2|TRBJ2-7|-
TGTGCCAAAGGAGCAGGGCATAGGTACGAGCAGTACTTC
CAKGAGHRYEQYF
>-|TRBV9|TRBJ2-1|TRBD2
TGTGCCAGCAGCGCCCGCCCGGGACTACTCCACAATGAGCAGTTCTTC
CASSARPGLLHNEQFF
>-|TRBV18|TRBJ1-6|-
TGTGCCAGCTCACGGACAGAGACCCCCAATTCACCCCTCCACTTT
CASSRTETPNSPLHF
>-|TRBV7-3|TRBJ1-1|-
TGTGCCAGCAGCTTAACCAGGGAGAACACTGAAGCTTTCTTT
CASSLTRENTEAFF
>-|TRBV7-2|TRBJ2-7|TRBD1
TGTGCCAGCAGCTTACACGGACAGGGGGTAACCTACGAGCAGTACTTC
CASSLHGQGVTYEQYF
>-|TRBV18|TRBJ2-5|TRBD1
TGTGCCAGCTCACCACTGGACAGGGGGCGAGAGACCCAGTACTTC
CASSPLDRGRETQYF
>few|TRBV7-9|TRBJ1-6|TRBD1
TGTGCCAGCAGCACCCGGACAGGTTTCTCCTATAATTCACCCCTCCACTTT
CASSTRTGFSYNSPLHF
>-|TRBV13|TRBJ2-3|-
TGTGCCAGCAGCCCCGTCGGAGGGATGCGCACAGATACGCAGTATTTT
CASSPVGGMRTDTQYF
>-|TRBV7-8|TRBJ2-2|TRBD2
TGTGCCAGCATCACTCGGGCTAGCGGGAGGGTTCACGGGGAGCTGTTTTTT
CASITRASGRVHGELFF
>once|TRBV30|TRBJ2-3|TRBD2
TGTGCCTGGAGTGAAAGCGGGAGGGGGAAAGATACGCAGTATTTT
CAWSESGRGKDTQYF
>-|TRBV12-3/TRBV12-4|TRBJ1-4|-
TGTGCCAGCAAGCAGGACATGCACGAAAAACTGTTTTTT
CASKQDMHEKLFF